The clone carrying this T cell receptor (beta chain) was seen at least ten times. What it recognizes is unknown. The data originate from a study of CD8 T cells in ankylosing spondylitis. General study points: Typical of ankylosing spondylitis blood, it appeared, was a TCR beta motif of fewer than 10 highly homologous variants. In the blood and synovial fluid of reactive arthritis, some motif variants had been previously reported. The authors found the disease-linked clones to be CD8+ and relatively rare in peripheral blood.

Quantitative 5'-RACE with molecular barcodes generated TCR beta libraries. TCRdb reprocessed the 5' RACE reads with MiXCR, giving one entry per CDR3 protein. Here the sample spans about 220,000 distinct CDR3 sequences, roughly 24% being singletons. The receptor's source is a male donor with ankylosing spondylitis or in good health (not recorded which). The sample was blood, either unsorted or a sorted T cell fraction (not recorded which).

In DNA form, the CDR3 reads TGCGCCAGCAGCCGCGTACAGGGGGCGGCTGAAGCTTTCTTT. Amino acid sequence: CASSRVQGAAEAFF. The V call is TRBV10-2, the J call TRBJ1-1, with 9 bases matching TRBD1. Germline V gene sequence: CDR1 WSHSY, CDR2 SAAADI. CDR3 length: 14 residues. V dropped 6 bases and J dropped 6; count of bases not matched to a gene: 8.